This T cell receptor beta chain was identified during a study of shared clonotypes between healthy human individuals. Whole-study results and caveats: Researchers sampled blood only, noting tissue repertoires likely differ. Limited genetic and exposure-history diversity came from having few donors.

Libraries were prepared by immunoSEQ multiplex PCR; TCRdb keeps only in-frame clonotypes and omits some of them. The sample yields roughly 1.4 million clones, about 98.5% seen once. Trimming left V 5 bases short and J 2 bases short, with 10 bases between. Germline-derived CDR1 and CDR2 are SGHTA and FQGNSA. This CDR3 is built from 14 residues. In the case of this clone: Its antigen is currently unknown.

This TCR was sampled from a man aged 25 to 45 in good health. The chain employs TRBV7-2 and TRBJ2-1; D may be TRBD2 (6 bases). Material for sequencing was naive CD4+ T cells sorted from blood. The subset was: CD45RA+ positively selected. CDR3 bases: TGTGCCAGCAGCATGGGACTGGCCTACAATGAGCAGTTCTTC. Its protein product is CASSMGLAYNEQFF.